The rows below give T cell receptor beta chains drawn from one sample of a study of T cell responses to AZD1222 COVID-19 vaccine. Clones were sequenced by immunoSEQ multiplex PCR, and TCRdb holds only the in-frame ones, with some missing. There are approximately 120,000 clones in the sample; more than 70% occur only once, and about 4.4% lies in the top ten. The sequences come from peripheral blood, collected 28 days after the second AZD1222 dose. The source is an adult who received the AZD1222 COVID-19 vaccine. The CDR3 runs from the conserved cysteine through the conserved F or W. Fields, in order: D gene, clone size, V gene, J gene, CDR3 protein, CDR3 DNA. The D gene is left open where the match is weak. Some rows have no size entry. The others give once, few or many, or a class for an expanded clone.

>TRBD1|NA|TRBV18|TRBJ2-7
CASSQTGQGNEQYF
TGTGCCAGCTCGCAAACGGGACAGGGGAACGAGCAGTACTTC
>NA|NA|TRBV19|TRBJ1-1
CASSMLSGGPLGAFF
TGTGCCAGTAGTATGCTGTCAGGAGGGCCGTTGGGAGCTTTCTTT
>NA|NA|TRBV6-4|TRBJ2-1
CASSATPAGGAEQFF
TGTGCCAGCAGTGCCACCCCCGCTGGGGGGGCTGAGCAGTTCTTC
>TRBD2|NA|TRBV11-1|TRBJ2-5
CAGGVAAGATQYF
TGTGCCGGTGGGGTCGCAGCGGGGGCAACCCAGTACTTC
>NA|NA|TRBV21-1|TRBJ2-7
CASKHVRVCEQYF
TGTGCCAGCAAGCATGTCAGGGTGTGTGAGCAGTACTTC
>TRBD1|NA|TRBV3-1/TRBV3-2|TRBJ1-5
CASSQSQGRPAQHF
TGTGCCAGCAGCCAATCACAGGGGCGGCCGGCCCAGCATTTT
>NA|few|TRBV6-5|TRBJ1-5
CATRGGSNQPQHF
TGTGCCACCCGGGGTGGGAGCAATCAGCCCCAGCATTTT
>NA|NA|TRBV4-2|TRBJ2-7
CASSQDRWQGPSEQYF
TGTGCCAGCAGCCAAGATCGATGGCAGGGGCCCTCCGAGCAGTACTTC
>NA|NA|TRBV6-5|TRBJ2-3
CASTANRDGTDTQYF
TGTGCCAGCACAGCAAACAGGGATGGGACAGATACGCAGTATTTT
>NA|NA|TRBV11-2|TRBJ2-3
CASRPQGGRTDTQYF
TGTGCCAGCAGGCCACAGGGAGGTCGCACAGATACGCAGTATTTT
>NA|NA|TRBV2|TRBJ1-6
CASSDGGRGYNSPLHF
TGTGCCAGCAGCGACGGGGGACGGGGCTATAATTCACCCCTCCACTTT
>NA|NA|TRBV15|TRBJ2-7
CATSRDPAGDEQYF
TGTGCCACCAGCAGAGACCCCGCAGGAGACGAGCAGTACTTC
>NA|few|TRBV13|TRBJ1-1
CASHEEGRNTEAFF
TGTGCCAGCCACGAGGAAGGGAGGAACACTGAAGCTTTCTTT